This T cell receptor beta chain originates from a study of cytomegalovirus exposure and HLA in healthy donors. This PCR relied on a set of 60 Vbeta primers and 13 Jbeta primers. The table came from immunoSEQ multiplex PCR; TCRdb's copy has only in-frame clones and leaves some out. Found here are approximately 91,000 clones, more than 55% of them singletons; the top ten hold around 2.5%. Germline V gene lookup returns CDR1 KGHSH and CDR2 LQKENI. The junction had 4 bases not matched to a gene; V was cut back by 4 bases and J by 0 bases. The CDR3 length is 16 residues. The sequence was collected from a human donor in good health. The J gene is TRBJ2-2, the V gene TRBV18; 8 bases match TRBD1. Sequenced sample: PBMCs. CDR3 in amino acids: CASSRQGAANTGELFF. CDR3 in DNA: TGTGCCAGCTCACGTCAGGGGGCTGCGAACACCGGGGAGCTGTTTTTT.